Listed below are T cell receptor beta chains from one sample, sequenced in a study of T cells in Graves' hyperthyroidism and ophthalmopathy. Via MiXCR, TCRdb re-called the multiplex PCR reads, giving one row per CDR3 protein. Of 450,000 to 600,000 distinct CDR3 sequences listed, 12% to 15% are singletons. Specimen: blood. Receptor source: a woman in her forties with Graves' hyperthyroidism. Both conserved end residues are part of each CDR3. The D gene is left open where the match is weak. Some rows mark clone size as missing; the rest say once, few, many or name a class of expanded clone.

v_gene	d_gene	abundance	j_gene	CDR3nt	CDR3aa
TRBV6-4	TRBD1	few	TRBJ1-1	TGTGCCAGCAGTCACCGCCGGGACAGGGGCACTGAAGCTTTCTTT	CASSHRRDRGTEAFF
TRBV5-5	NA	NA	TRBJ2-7	TGTGCCAGCTCTGCCCAGCGGAGCGACGAGCAGTACTTC	CASSAQRSDEQYF
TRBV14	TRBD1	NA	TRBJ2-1	TGTGCCAGCAGCCAAGTTTCCTGGACAGGGCCCAACAATGAGCAGTTCTTC	CASSQVSWTGPNNEQFF
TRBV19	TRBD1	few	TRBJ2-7	TGTGCCAGTAGCCCGGACAGGGGGCAAAACGAGCAGTACTTC	CASSPDRGQNEQYF
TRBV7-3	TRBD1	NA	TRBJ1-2	TGTGCCAGCAGCTTAACCGCAGGGGGCGACTACACCTTC	CASSLTAGGDYTF
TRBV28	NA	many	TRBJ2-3	TGTGCCAGCAGCCCCTTGGGGATGGGGGCCACAGATACGCAGTATTTT	CASSPLGMGATDTQYF
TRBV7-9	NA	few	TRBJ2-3	TGTGCCAGCAGCTACTTAAGAGATACGCAGTATTTT	CASSYLRDTQYF
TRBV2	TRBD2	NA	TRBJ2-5	TGTGCCAGCAGCTGGGGTACTAGCGTGGAGACCCAGTACTTC	CASSWGTSVETQYF
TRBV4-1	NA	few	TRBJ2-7	TGCGCCAGCAGCAGAAGTGACAGTTCCTACGAGCAGTACTTC	CASSRSDSSYEQYF
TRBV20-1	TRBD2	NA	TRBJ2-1	TGCAGTGCTTGGACCGGGACTAGCGTGAAGAGCTCCTACAATGAGCAGTTCTTC	CSAWTGTSVKSSYNEQFF
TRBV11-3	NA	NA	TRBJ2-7	TGTGCCAGCAGCTTGGATAATCAGGGAGGCTCCTACGAGCAGTACTTC	CASSLDNQGGSYEQYF
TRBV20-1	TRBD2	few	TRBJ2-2	TGCAGTGCCTTAGGACTAGATAGCACCGGGGAGCTGTTTTTT	CSALGLDSTGELFF
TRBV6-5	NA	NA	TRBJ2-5	TGTGCCAGCAGTCTACGCCAGGGGTGGGGGTCCGAAGAGACCCAGTACTTC	CASSLRQGWGSEETQYF
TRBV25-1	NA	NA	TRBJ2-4	TGTGCCAGCAGTGGGGGGGCCAGCGGGCTAGCCAAAAACATTCAGTACTTC	CASSGGASGLAKNIQYF
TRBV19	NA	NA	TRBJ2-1	TGTGCCAGTAGTATAGATTCCGGGGTCGTTTACAATGAGCAGTTCTTC	CASSIDSGVVYNEQFF
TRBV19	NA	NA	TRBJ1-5	TGTGCCAGTAGTACTTCAGGGGTTACCCAGCCCCAGCATTTT	CASSTSGVTQPQHF
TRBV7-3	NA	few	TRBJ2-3	TGTGCCAGCAGCTTAACTGGTCAAGATACGCAGTATTTT	CASSLTGQDTQYF
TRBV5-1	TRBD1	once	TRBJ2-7	TGCGCCAGCAGCTTGGTAGGGGGCGAAGTGTCCTACGAGCAGTACTTC	CASSLVGGEVSYEQYF
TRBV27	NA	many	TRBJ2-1	TGTGCCAGCAGTCTGTTCGCGGCCTCGGACAATGAGCAGTTCTTC	CASSLFAASDNEQFF
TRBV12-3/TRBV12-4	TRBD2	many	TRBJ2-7	TGTGCCAGCAGTCCCGGGACTAGCGGGAGTAGTCGGGACGAGCAGTACTTC	CASSPGTSGSSRDEQYF
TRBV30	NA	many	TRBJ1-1	TGTGCCTGGAGTGTATTGGGGGGCGGCACTGAAGCTTTCTTT	CAWSVLGGGTEAFF
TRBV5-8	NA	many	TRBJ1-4	TGTGCCAGCAGCTCGGGACGCGCTACTAATGAAAAACTGTTTTTT	CASSSGRATNEKLFF
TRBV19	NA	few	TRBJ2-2	TGTGCCAGTAGTTTAGCGAACATACTAAACACCGGGGAGCTGTTTTTT	CASSLANILNTGELFF
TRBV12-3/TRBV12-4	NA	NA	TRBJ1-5	TGTGCCAGCAGCCTATCTGAGGTACAAAGAAGTCAGCCCCAGCATTTT	CASSLSEVQRSQPQHF
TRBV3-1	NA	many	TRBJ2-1	TGTGCCAGCAGCACACAGACAGGGGTCGTCGGGAGGGTCAATGAGCAGTTCTTC	CASSTQTGVVGRVNEQFF
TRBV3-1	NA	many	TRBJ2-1	TGTGCCAGCAGCCAAAGTCAGAACAATGAGCAGTTCTTC	CASSQSQNNEQFF
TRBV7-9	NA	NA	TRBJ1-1	TGTGCCAGCAGCACACAGGGAGGCGGCGACACTGAAGCTTTCTTT	CASSTQGGGDTEAFF